This T cell receptor (beta chain) came from a study of T cell responses to AZD1222 COVID-19 vaccine. Whole-study results and caveats: Researchers took repertoire samples only after the peak T cell response had come. Baseline seropositivity occurred in only a handful of AZD1222 recipients. A mostly white British donor set with more females was recruited, and clonal diversity was possibly underestimated.

V lost 6 bases and J lost 6, with 17 bases in between. The CDR3 runs 14 residues. The germline CDR1 and CDR2 sequences are MNHEY and SVGAGI. A word on this clone: Its antigen is currently unknown.

Measured with immunoSEQ multiplex PCR; TCRdb has only the in-frame clones, and not every one. The sample consists of 130,000 to 150,000 clones, about 93% of them appearing once. This sequence originates from an adult in good health. Sequenced material: peripheral blood, taken on day 0 of MenACWY control vaccination. This chain joins TRBV6-5 and TRBJ1-2; D is possibly TRBD1 (5 bases). The CDR3 sequence is CASSSMWQGDGYTF. CDR3 coding DNA: TGTGCCAGCAGCTCCATGTGGCAGGGAGATGGCTACACCTTC.